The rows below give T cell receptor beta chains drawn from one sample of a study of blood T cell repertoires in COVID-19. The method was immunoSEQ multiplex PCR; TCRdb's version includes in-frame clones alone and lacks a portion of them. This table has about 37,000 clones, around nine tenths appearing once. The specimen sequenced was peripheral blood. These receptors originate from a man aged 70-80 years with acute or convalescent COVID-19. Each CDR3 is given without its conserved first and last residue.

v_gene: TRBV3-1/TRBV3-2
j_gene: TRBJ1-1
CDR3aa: ASSPRDREGTEAF

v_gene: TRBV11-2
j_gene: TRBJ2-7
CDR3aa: ASSWQTGGGYEQY

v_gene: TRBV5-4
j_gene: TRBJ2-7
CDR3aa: ASSSQAPRAGGEQY

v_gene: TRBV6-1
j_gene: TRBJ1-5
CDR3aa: ASSGPSGGEEQPQH

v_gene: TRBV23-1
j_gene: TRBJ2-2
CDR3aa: ASSLLYTGELF

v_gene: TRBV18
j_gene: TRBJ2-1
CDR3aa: ASSPTGGGNRNEQF

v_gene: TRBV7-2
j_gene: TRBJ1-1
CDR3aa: ASSLVSGTMMNTEAF

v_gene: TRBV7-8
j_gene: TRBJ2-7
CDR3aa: ASSLVSTIQSYEQY

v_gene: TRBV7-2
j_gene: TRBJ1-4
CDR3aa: ASSFDRGPNEKLF

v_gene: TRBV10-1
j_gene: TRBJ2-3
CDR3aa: ASSENRKLGDTQY